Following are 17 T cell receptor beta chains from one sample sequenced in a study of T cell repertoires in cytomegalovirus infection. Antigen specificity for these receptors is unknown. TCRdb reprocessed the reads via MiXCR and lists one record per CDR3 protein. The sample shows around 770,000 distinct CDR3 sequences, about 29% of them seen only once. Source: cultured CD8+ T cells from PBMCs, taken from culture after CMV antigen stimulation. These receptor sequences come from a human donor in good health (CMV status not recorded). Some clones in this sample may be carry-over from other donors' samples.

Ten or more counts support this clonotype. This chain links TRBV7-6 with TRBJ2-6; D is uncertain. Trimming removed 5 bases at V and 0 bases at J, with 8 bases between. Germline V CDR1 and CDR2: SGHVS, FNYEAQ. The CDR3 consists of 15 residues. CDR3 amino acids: CASSLENSGANVLTF. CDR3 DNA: TGTGCCAGCAGCCTCGAGAACTCTGGGGCCAACGTCCTGACTTTC.

As DNA, the CDR3 is TGCGCCAGCAGCCAAGGGGGGACAACCTCCTACGAGCAGTACTTC. This encodes CASSQGGTTSYEQYF. V and J are TRBV4-1 and TRBJ2-7; D is possibly TRBD1 (6 bases). Trimming cost V 1 base and J 0 bases, with 10 bases left between them. CDR3 size: 15 residues. Germline loops: CDR1 MGHRA, CDR2 YSYEKL.

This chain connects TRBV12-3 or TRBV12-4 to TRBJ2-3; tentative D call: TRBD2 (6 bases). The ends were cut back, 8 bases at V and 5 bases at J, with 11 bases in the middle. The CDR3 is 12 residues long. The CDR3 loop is CASGKTRDTQYF. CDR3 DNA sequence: TGTGCCAGCGGAAAGACTAGAGATACGCAGTATTTT.

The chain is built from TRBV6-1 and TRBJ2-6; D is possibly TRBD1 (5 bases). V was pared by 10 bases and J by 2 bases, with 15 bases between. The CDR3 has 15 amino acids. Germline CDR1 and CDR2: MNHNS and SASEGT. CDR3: CATTAEGAGANVLTF. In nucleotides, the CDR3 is TGTGCCACCACGGCCGAAGGGGCTGGGGCCAACGTCCTGACTTTC.

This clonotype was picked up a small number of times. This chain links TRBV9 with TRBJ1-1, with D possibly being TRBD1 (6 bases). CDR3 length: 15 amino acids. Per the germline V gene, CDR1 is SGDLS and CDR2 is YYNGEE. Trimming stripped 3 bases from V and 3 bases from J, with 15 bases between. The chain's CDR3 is CASSAEQGIYTEAFF. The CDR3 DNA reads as TGTGCCAGCAGCGCGGAACAGGGTATATACACTGAAGCTTTCTTT. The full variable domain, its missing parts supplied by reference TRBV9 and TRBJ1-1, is DSGVTQTPKHLITATGQRVTLRCSPRSGDLSVYWYQQSLDQGLQFLIQYYNGEERAKGNILERFSAQQFPDLHSELNLSSLELGDSALYFCASSAEQGIYTEAFFGQGTRLTVV.

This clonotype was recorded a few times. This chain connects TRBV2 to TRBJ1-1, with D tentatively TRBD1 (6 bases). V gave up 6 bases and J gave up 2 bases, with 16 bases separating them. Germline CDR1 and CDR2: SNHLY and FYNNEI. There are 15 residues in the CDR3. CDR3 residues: CASRIGGGVNTEAFF. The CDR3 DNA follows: TGTGCCAGCAGAATAGGAGGGGGGGTAAACACTGAAGCTTTCTTT.

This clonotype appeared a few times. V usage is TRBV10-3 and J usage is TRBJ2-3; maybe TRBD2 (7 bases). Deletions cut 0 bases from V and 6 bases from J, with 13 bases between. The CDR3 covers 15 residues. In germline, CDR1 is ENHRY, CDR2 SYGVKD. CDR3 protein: CAISESGGGRDTQYF. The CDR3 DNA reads TGTGCCATCAGTGAGTCGGGGGGGGGCCGCGATACGCAGTATTTT.

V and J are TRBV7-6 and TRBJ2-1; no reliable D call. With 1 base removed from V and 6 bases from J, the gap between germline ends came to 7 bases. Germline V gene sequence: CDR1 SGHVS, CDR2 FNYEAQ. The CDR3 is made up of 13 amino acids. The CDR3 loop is CASSLVYSNEQFF. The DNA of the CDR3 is TGTGCCAGCAGCTTAGTCTATTCCAATGAGCAGTTCTTC.

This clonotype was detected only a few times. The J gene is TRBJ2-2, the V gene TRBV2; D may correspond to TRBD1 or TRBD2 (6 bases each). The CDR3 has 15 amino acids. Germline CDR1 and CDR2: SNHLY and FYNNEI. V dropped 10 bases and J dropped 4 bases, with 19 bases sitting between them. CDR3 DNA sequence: TGTGCCACTTCCGGGGGAAAGGGGGTCACCGGGGAGCTGTTTTTT. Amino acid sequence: CATSGGKGVTGELFF.

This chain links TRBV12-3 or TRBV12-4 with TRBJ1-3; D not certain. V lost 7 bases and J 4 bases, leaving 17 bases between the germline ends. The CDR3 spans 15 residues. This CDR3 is CASTLERPPGNTIYF. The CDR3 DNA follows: TGTGCCAGCACTCTGGAAAGACCGCCCGGAAACACCATATATTTT.

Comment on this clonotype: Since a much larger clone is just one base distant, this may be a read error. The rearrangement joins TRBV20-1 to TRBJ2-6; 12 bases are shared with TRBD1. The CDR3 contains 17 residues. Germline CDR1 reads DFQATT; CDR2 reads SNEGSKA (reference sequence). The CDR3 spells CSARVGQGARGADVLTF. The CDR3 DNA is TGCAGTGCTAGAGTGGGACAGGGGGCGCGCGGGGCCGACGTCCTGACTTTC.

CDR3 DNA sequence: TGTGCCACTTCGGAGGCGTGGGACAGGTTCTACGAGCAGTACTTC. Its protein is CATSEAWDRFYEQYF. The chain combines TRBV19 with TRBJ2-7; 8 positions agree with TRBD1. Germline trimming cut 10 bases from V and 3 bases from J; bases unmatched to any gene: 14. Germline CDR1 LNHDA, CDR2 SQIVND (reference sequence). CDR3 length: 15 amino acids.

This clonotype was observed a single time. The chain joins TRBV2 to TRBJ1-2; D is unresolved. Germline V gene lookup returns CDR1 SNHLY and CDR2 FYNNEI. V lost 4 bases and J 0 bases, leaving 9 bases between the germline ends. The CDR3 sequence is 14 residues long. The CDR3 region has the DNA TGTGCCAGCAGTGTCCTTGGGGCTAACTATGGCTACACCTTC. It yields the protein CASSVLGANYGYTF.

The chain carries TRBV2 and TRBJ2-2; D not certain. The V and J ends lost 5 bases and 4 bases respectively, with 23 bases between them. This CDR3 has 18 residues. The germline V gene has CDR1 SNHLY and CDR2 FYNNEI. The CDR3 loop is CASSLNPGPNPGTGELFF. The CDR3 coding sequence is TGTGCCAGCAGTTTAAACCCGGGCCCAAATCCGGGCACCGGGGAGCTGTTTTTT.

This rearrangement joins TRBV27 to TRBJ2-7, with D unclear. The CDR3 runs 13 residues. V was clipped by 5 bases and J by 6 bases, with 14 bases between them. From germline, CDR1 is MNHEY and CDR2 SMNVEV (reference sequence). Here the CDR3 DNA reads TGTGCCAGCAGTCCTAGGGCCAGCCGCGAGCAGTACGTC. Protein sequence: CASSPRASREQYV.

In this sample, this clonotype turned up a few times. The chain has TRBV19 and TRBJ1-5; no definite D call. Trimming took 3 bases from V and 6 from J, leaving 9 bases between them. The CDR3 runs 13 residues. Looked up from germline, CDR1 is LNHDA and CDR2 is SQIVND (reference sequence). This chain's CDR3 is CASSIRGAQPQHF. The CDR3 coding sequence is TGTGCCAGTAGTATTCGGGGAGCTCAGCCCCAGCATTTT. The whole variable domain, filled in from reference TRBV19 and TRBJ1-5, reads DGGITQSPKYLFRKEGQNVTLSCEQNLNHDAMYWYRQDPGQGLRLIYYSQIVNDFQKGDIAEGYSVSREKKESFPLTVTSAQKNPTAFYLCASSIRGAQPQHFGDGTRLSIL.

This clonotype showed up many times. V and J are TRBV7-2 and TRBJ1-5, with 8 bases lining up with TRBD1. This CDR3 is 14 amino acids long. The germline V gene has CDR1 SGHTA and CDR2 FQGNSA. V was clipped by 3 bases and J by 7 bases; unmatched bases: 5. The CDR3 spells CASSFGAGGQPQHF. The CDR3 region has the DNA TGTGCCAGCAGCTTTGGGGCAGGGGGCCAGCCCCAGCATTTT.